These 25 T cell receptor beta chains share one sample of origin, sequenced in a study of graft-versus-host responses after intestinal transplantation. Libraries were prepared by immunoSEQ multiplex PCR; TCRdb keeps only in-frame clonotypes and omits some of them. The profile shows around 64,000 clones, about 94% of them singletons. The antigens of these receptors remain unknown. The sample in question was unstimulated CD4+ T cells sorted from spleen or lymph node cells, obtained before transplant. These receptors were taken from a human donor who was the organ donor for an intestinal transplant.

The chain employs TRBV5-1 and TRBJ2-3; TRBD2 matches at 7 bases. The trim removed 5 bases at V and 1 base at J, leaving 7 bases unmatched. The CDR3 runs to 15 residues. Germline V gene data show CDR1 as SGHRS and CDR2 as YFSETQ. CDR3 in amino acids: CASRVTAGGTDTQYF. CDR3 DNA: TGCGCCAGCAGGGTTACGGCGGGGGGCACAGATACGCAGTATTTT.

CDR3 coding DNA: TGTGCCAGTAGTATTGTCTCGAATCATCGGGGCACAGATACGCAGTATTTT. Translating it yields CASSIVSNHRGTDTQYF. The chain links TRBV19 to TRBJ2-3, with D unresolved. This CDR3 comprises 17 residues. Germline lookup yields CDR1 LNHDA and CDR2 SQIVND (reference sequence). With 3 bases removed from V and 1 base from J, the gap between germline ends came to 17 bases. Together with reference TRBV19 and TRBJ2-3, the CDR3 gives the full variable domain: DGGITQSPKYLFRKEGQNVTLSCEQNLNHDAMYWYRQDPGQGLRLIYYSQIVNDFQKGDIAEGYSVSREKKESFPLTVTSAQKNPTAFYLCASSIVSNHRGTDTQYFGPGTRLTVL.

The chain has TRBV7-9 and TRBJ1-3; D not certain. CDR3 size: 16 residues. The V and J ends lost 3 bases and 0 bases respectively, with 12 bases between them. From germline, CDR1 is SEHNR and CDR2 FQNEAQ (reference sequence). CDR3 in amino acids: CASSFSLTVSGNTIYF. CDR3 bases: TGTGCCAGCAGCTTCTCTCTCACAGTCTCTGGAAACACCATATATTTT.

The V gene is TRBV7-2, the J gene TRBJ1-2; D might be TRBD1 (5 bases). In germline, CDR1 is SGHTA, CDR2 FQGNSA. CDR3 size: 11 residues. V lost 2 bases and J lost 7, with 5 bases in between. The CDR3 sequence: CASSLQGGYTF. CDR3 DNA sequence: TGTGCCAGCAGCTTACAGGGTGGCTACACCTTC.

The chain links TRBV18 to TRBJ1-6; 9 bases are a match to TRBD1. The CDR3 sequence is 14 residues long. CDR1 is KGHSH, CDR2 LQKENI, per germline. Trimming removed 3 bases from V and 8 bases from J; junction bases left unmatched: 2. CDR3 bases: TGTGCCAGCTCACCGAGACAGGGGGATTCACCCCTCCACTTT. This translates into CASSPRQGDSPLHF.

J is TRBJ2-7 and V is TRBV4-2; the D gene could be TRBD1 or TRBD2 (5 bases each). The CDR3 has 15 amino acids. CDR1 LGHNA and CDR2 YNFKEQ come from the germline V gene. V was shortened by 4 bases and J by 6 bases, with 19 bases between the two germline ends. Here the CDR3 reads CASSPRSGPRVEQYF. CDR3 nucleotide sequence: TGTGCCAGCAGCCCCAGATCGGGACCGAGAGTCGAGCAGTACTTC.

V gene TRBV5-1 combines with J gene TRBJ2-2, with D perhaps TRBD2 (6 bases). V lost 6 bases and J 0 bases, leaving 18 bases between the germline ends. Looked up from germline, CDR1 is SGHRS and CDR2 is YFSETQ. CDR3 length: 17 residues. The CDR3 DNA sequence: TGCGCCAGCATGCGCGGGACCACTGACCCGAACACCGGGGAGCTGTTTTTT. This encodes CASMRGTTDPNTGELFF. Supplemented by reference TRBV5-1 and TRBJ2-2, the full variable domain reads KAGVTQTPRYLIKTRGQQVTLSCSPISGHRSVSWYQQTPGQGLQFLFEYFSETQRNKGNFPGRFSGRQFSNSRSEMNVSTLELGDSALYLCASMRGTTDPNTGELFFGEGSRLTVL.

CDR3 in DNA: TGTGCCAGTAGTTTACTAGCGTCCTACAATGAGCAGTTCTTC. Protein sequence: CASSLLASYNEQFF. This chain links TRBV19 with TRBJ2-1; 7 bases fit TRBD2. CDR3 size: 14 residues. CDR1 and CDR2 from the germline V gene are LNHDA and SQIVND (reference sequence). After removal of 5 bases from V and 1 base from J, the junction contained 2 bases not matched to a gene.

Written as DNA, the CDR3 is TGTGCCACCAAAAGGAGGACAGCGAGCTCCTACGAGCAGTACTTC. Its protein is CATKRRTASSYEQYF. The chain uses TRBV2 and TRBJ2-5; maybe TRBD1 (6 bases). The J call is in doubt because the DNA end fits TRBJ2-7 better. This CDR3 has 15 amino acids. Germline CDR1 SNHLY, CDR2 FYNNEI.

The CDR3 sequence: CASSQEGYGYTF. CDR3 coding DNA: TGCGCCAGCAGCCAGGAAGGGTATGGCTACACCTTC. The chain combines TRBV4-1 with TRBJ1-2; no clear D. V gave up 3 bases and J gave up 5 bases, with 7 bases separating them. The CDR3 is 12 residues long. Per germline, CDR1 MGHRA and CDR2 YSYEKL.

The rearrangement uses TRBV5-1 and TRBJ2-1; D not resolved. Deletions cut 0 bases from V and 10 bases from J, with 23 bases between. The CDR3 has 17 amino acids. Germline values: CDR1 SGHRS, CDR2 YFSETQ. Written as DNA, the CDR3 is TGCGCCAGCAGCTTGGGTGAAGCGTGGCTCGACGGTGGAGAGCAGTTCTTC. This gives the protein CASSLGEAWLDGGEQFF.

The chain carries TRBV6-6 and TRBJ1-3; D gene uncertain. Germline CDR1 and CDR2: MNHNY and SVGAGI (reference sequence). The CDR3 consists of 14 residues. V was cut by 6 bases and J by 0 bases, with 9 bases left in between. The CDR3 DNA sequence: TGTGCCAGCAGAGTCGGGCTCTCTGGAAACACCATATATTTT. It yields the protein CASRVGLSGNTIYF.

The chain links TRBV7-8 to TRBJ1-4, with D unclear. V lost 5 bases to trimming and J lost 8 bases, with 12 bases between them. This CDR3 is built from 13 residues. The germline CDR1 and CDR2 sequences are SGHVS and FQNEAQ. The DNA of the CDR3 is TGTGCCAGCAGCGAAGGGCCCGGGGAAAAACTGTTTTTT. Translated: CASSEGPGEKLFF.

The chain is built from TRBV11-1 and TRBJ1-6, with TRBD1 matching 11 bases. Germline lookup yields CDR1 SGHAT and CDR2 FQDESV (reference sequence). V lost 2 bases to trimming and J lost 4 bases; unmatched junction nucleotides: 4. The length of the CDR3 is 17 residues. The CDR3 region is CASSLSGTGGYNSPLHF. The CDR3 DNA sequence: TGTGCCAGCAGCTTATCGGGGACAGGGGGATATAATTCACCCCTCCACTTT.

This chain connects TRBV6-5 to TRBJ1-3; D gene unclear. The CDR3 runs 13 residues. From germline, CDR1 is MNHEY and CDR2 SVGAGI. With 5 bases removed from V and 10 bases from J, the gap between germline ends came to 15 bases. Written as DNA, the CDR3 is TGTGCCAGCAGTGAAGCGTGGGGTTTAACCATATATTTT. Amino acid sequence: CASSEAWGLTIYF.

This clone has a handful of counts. The rearrangement joins TRBV5-1 to TRBJ2-2; 8 bases fit TRBD2. Trimming took 0 bases from V and 0 from J; bases not matched to a gene: 4. This CDR3 region has 17 residues. Germline V gives CDR1 SGHRS, CDR2 YFSETQ. The CDR3 nucleotides read TGCGCCAGCAGCTTGGTGGCGGGGGGATCGAACACCGGGGAGCTGTTTTTT. Translating it yields CASSLVAGGSNTGELFF.

In DNA, the CDR3 is TGTGCCAGCTCACTCAGCGTGCAACCCTCTGGAAACACCATATATTTT. Amino acids: CASSLSVQPSGNTIYF. The V gene is TRBV18, the J gene TRBJ1-3, with D uncertain. Germline values: CDR1 KGHSH, CDR2 LQKENI. V shed 4 bases and J shed 0 bases, with 13 bases lying between them. The CDR3 is made up of 16 amino acids.

The V call is TRBV7-9, the J call TRBJ2-5; possible D gene TRBD1, 6 bases. The J call is uncertain, as TRBJ2-7 better fits the DNA end. Germline V gene sequence: CDR1 SEHNR, CDR2 FQNEAQ (reference sequence). The CDR3 extends over 14 amino acids. CDR3 in amino acids: CASSFQGRPYEQYF. The CDR3 DNA sequence: TGTGCCAGCAGCTTTCAGGGGCGTCCCTACGAGCAGTACTTC.

The chain is built from TRBV4-3 and TRBJ2-3, with D perhaps TRBD2 (5 bases). Trimming cost V 1 base and J 6 bases, with 5 bases left between them. Germline V gives CDR1 LGHNA, CDR2 YSLEER. The CDR3 has 12 residues. CDR3 DNA: TGCGCCAGCAGCCAAGGAGGGGATACGCAGTATTTT. As protein: CASSQGGDTQYF.

The rearrangement uses TRBV30 and TRBJ1-2; possible D gene TRBD1, 5 bases. V shed 3 bases and J shed 7 bases, with 12 bases lying between them. CDR1 and CDR2 from the germline V gene are GTSNPN and SVGIG (reference sequence). The CDR3 covers 12 residues. The CDR3 reads CAWRGRGGGYTF. CDR3 nucleotide sequence: TGTGCCTGGAGGGGTCGGGGGGGTGGCTACACCTTC. The full variable domain, rest sourced from reference TRBV30 and TRBJ1-2, is SQTIHQWPATLVQPVGSPLSLECTVEGTSNPNLYWYRQAAGRGLQLLFYSVGIGQISSEVPQNLSASRPQDRQFILSSKKLLLSDSGFYLCAWRGRGGGYTFGSGTRLTVV.

The rearrangement uses TRBV7-3 and TRBJ2-2; D perhaps matches TRBD2 (5 bases). In germline, CDR1 is SGHTA, CDR2 FQGTGA. This CDR3 region has 17 residues. With 1 base removed from V and 3 bases from J, the gap between germline ends came to 15 bases. The CDR3 region is CASSLMGGADYTGELFF. The CDR3 nucleotides are TGTGCCAGCAGCTTAATGGGTGGTGCGGACTACACCGGGGAGCTGTTTTTT.

The chain has TRBV11-3 and TRBJ2-7; 11 positions agree with TRBD2. V lost 2 bases and J lost 5; bases outside the gene matches: 8. Germline V gene lookup returns CDR1 SGHNT and CDR2 YENEEA. The CDR3 is 16 residues long. CDR3 bases: TGTGCCAGCAGCTTATTAGCGGGGGGGTTTTTCGACGAGCAGTACTTC. This codes for CASSLLAGGFFDEQYF. The complete variable domain, with remaining parts taken from reference TRBV11-3 and TRBJ2-7, reads EAGVVQSPRYKIIEKKQPVAFWCNPISGHNTLYWYLQNLGQGPELLIRYENEEAVDDSQLPKDRFSAERLKGVDSTLKIQPAELGDSAVYLCASSLLAGGFFDEQYFGPGTRLTVT.

J is TRBJ1-6 and V is TRBV4-2, with TRBD1 matching 9 bases. Germline CDR1 LGHNA, CDR2 YNFKEQ. There are 17 residues in the CDR3. Trimming cost V 2 bases and J 5 bases; bases outside gene matches: 7. CDR3 sequence reads: CASSQPLGQGNNSPLHF. Written as DNA, the CDR3 is TGTGCCAGCAGCCAACCTTTGGGACAGGGAAATAATTCACCCCTCCACTTT.

The count of this clone is one. The chain joins TRBV18 to TRBJ2-7; 13 bases align to TRBD2. The germline V gene encodes CDR1 KGHSH and CDR2 LQKENI. The V gene end was trimmed by 3 bases and the J gene end by 6 bases; junction bases not matched to a gene: 14. This CDR3 spans 18 amino acids. CDR3 residues: CASSPLPTSGGAVGEQYF. CDR3 coding DNA: TGTGCCAGCTCACCGCTCCCCACTAGCGGGGGGGCCGTGGGCGAGCAGTACTTC.

V and J are TRBV4-3 and TRBJ2-2; D remains unclear. V gave up 2 bases and J gave up 4 bases, with 11 bases separating them. Germline CDR1 is LGHNA and CDR2 is YSLEER. CDR3 length: 15 amino acids. CDR3 DNA: TGCGCCAGCAGCCAAACACAGACCAGCACCGGGGAGCTGTTTTTT. It yields the protein CASSQTQTSTGELFF.